Shown below are 24 T cell receptor beta chains from a single sample sequenced in a study of blood T cell repertoires in COVID-19. Using immunoSEQ multiplex PCR, the repertoire was profiled, and TCRdb retains in-frame clones only, with some absent. The sample lists about 220,000 clones, roughly 84% occurring once. The sample consisted of peripheral blood. Every receptor here comes from a woman aged 55-69 years who had recovered from COVID-19.

About this clone: Different DNA sequences within this sample yield the same CDR3. The chain uses TRBV12-3 or TRBV12-4 and TRBJ1-1; tentatively, D is TRBD1 (5 bases). V was clipped by 5 bases and J by 4 bases, with 11 bases between them. The CDR3 has 13 amino acids. This CDR3 reads CASSPGGGTEAFF. For the CDR3, the DNA is TGTGCCAGCAGTCCGGGGGGAGGCACTGAAGCTTTCTTT.

J is TRBJ1-1 and V is TRBV9, with 8 bases aligning to TRBD1. Looked up from germline, CDR1 is SGDLS and CDR2 is YYNGEE. V was clipped by 3 bases and J by 5 bases; unmatched bases: 9. This CDR3 comprises 15 residues. The CDR3 DNA follows: TGTGCCAGCAGCGCCTACGCAGACAGGGGAACTGAAGCTTTCTTT. It is translated as CASSAYADRGTEAFF.

Ten or more counts support this clone. The chain carries TRBV5-6 and TRBJ1-1; 7 positions match TRBD1. The germline gives CDR1 SGHDT, CDR2 YYEEEE. The CDR3 totals 14 residues. Germline trimming cut 4 bases from V and 1 base from J; bases unmatched to any gene: 4. DNA for the CDR3: TGTGCCAGCAGCGCGACAGGGAGGAACACTGAAGCTTTCTTT. Protein sequence: CASSATGRNTEAFF.

V gene TRBV7-9 combines with J gene TRBJ1-1, with D possibly TRBD1 on 6 matching bases. V lost 10 bases and J 2 bases, leaving 14 bases between the germline ends. CDR1 and CDR2 (germline): SEHNR, FQNEAQ (reference sequence). This CDR3 has 13 residues. The CDR3 nucleotides read TGTGCCACCCAACAGGGCCAAAACACTGAAGCTTTCTTT. Amino acid sequence: CATQQGQNTEAFF.

The chain combines TRBV7-9 with TRBJ1-3; TRBD1 might be the D (6 bases). The CDR3 totals 16 residues. V lost 8 bases, J lost 1 base, and 18 bases lay in between. Germline V CDR1 and CDR2: SEHNR, FQNEAQ (reference sequence). The CDR3 protein is CASSGQPTGSGNTIYF. CDR3 coding DNA: TGTGCCAGCTCAGGACAACCGACAGGTTCTGGAAACACCATATATTTT.

In its sample, this clone was seen a few times. J is TRBJ2-5 and V is TRBV5-1; 7 nucleotides align to TRBD1. This CDR3 region has 14 residues. Per germline, CDR1 SGHRS and CDR2 YFSETQ. The V gene end was trimmed by 0 bases and the J gene end by 1 base; junction bases not matched to a gene: 0. The CDR3 DNA reads as TGCGCCAGCAGCTTGGGGGACAGCCAAGAGACCCAGTACTTC. Residues: CASSLGDSQETQYF.

This clone has at least ten counts. One end of the junction does not line up with germline, which may come from a read error. The chain couples TRBV10-3 to TRBJ1-2, with 12 bases aligning to TRBD1. The CDR3 is 14 residues long. Germline CDR1 is ENHRY and CDR2 is SYGVKD. DNA for the CDR3: TGTGCCATCAGTCCCCGGGACAGGGGGCCCGAGACGTCCTTC. The encoded protein is CAISPRDRGPETSF.

The J gene is TRBJ2-1, the V gene TRBV11-2, with 8 bases aligning to TRBD1. The CDR3 loop spans 17 amino acids. Trimming at V came to 5 bases and at J to 2 bases, leaving 11 bases not matched to a gene. The germline CDR1 and CDR2 sequences are SGHAT and FQNNGV. CDR3 in DNA: TGTGCCAGCAGCCATATCTTAAGACAGGGGCCCTACAATGAGCAGTTCTTC. It yields the protein CASSHILRQGPYNEQFF.

V is TRBV7-9 and J is TRBJ1-2; 8 bases fit TRBD1. This CDR3 spans 16 amino acids. In germline, CDR1 is SEHNR, CDR2 FQNEAQ (reference sequence). V trimming: 5 bases; J trimming: 0 bases; junction bases outside the gene matches: 8. CDR3 bases: TGTGCCAGCAGCGGACCGGGACAGGTTCCTAACTATGGCTACACCTTC. As protein: CASSGPGQVPNYGYTF.

The CDR3 spells CATSDLSGGVEAFF. The CDR3 DNA follows: TGTGCCACCAGTGATTTGAGTGGGGGGGTTGAAGCTTTCTTT. V is TRBV24-1 and J is TRBJ1-1; a weak D match, TRBD1 (5 bases). The CDR3 contains 14 residues. The V and J ends lost 0 bases and 7 bases respectively, with 11 bases between them. Germline V gene lookup returns CDR1 KGHDR and CDR2 SFDVKD.

The rearrangement links TRBV6-2 or TRBV6-3 to TRBJ2-7; D is perhaps TRBD1 (6 bases). The germline V gene encodes CDR1 MNHEY and CDR2 SVGEGT. This CDR3 has 16 residues. Between the trimmed V and J ends, which lost 6 bases and 0 bases, there was a span of 18 bases. As DNA, the CDR3 is TGTGCCAGCAGCCAATACACAGGGATGGGCTCCTACGAGCAGTACTTC. Its translation: CASSQYTGMGSYEQYF.

CDR3 DNA: TGTGCCACCAGTGAAACTGGACAGGTAAGGTTCTACGAGCAGTACTTC. It yields the protein CATSETGQVRFYEQYF. The chain joins TRBV24-1 to TRBJ2-7; 7 nucleotides agree with TRBD1. CDR1 is KGHDR and CDR2 is SFDVKD in the germline V gene. The CDR3 sequence is 16 residues long. Trimming removed 4 bases from V and 3 bases from J; junction bases left unmatched: 11.

The chain joins TRBV7-9 to TRBJ2-7, with D unresolved. The germline V and J ends were trimmed by 0 bases and 4 bases, with 16 bases remaining between them. The germline CDR1 and CDR2 sequences are SEHNR and FQNEAQ (reference sequence). The CDR3 has 16 residues. As DNA, the CDR3 is TGTGCCAGCAGCTTAGCTCGTCCAGGCAGCCCTTACGAGCAGTACTTC. Residues: CASSLARPGSPYEQYF.

This rearrangement joins TRBV9 to TRBJ1-1; D is uncertain. Between the trimmed V and J ends, which lost 0 bases and 4 bases, there was a span of 16 bases. This CDR3 has 16 residues. Germline V gene sequence: CDR1 SGDLS, CDR2 YYNGEE. In DNA form, the CDR3 reads TGTGCCAGCAGCGTAGATCATGGCGGGTTGGGCACTGAAGCTTTCTTT. Amino acids: CASSVDHGGLGTEAFF.

V usage is TRBV6-5 and J usage is TRBJ1-5; D is undetermined. Deletions cut 5 bases from V and 8 bases from J, with 13 bases between. This CDR3 has 13 amino acids. Germline CDR1 reads MNHEY; CDR2 reads SVGAGI. Here the CDR3 reads CASSHGSRKPQHF. The CDR3 nucleotides are TGTGCCAGCAGTCACGGTTCGAGAAAGCCCCAGCATTTT.

V is TRBV11-1 and J is TRBJ2-7; D not certain. Deletions cut 3 bases from V and 4 bases from J, with 10 bases between. The CDR3 spans 13 residues. From germline, CDR1 is SGHAT and CDR2 FQDESV (reference sequence). CDR3 sequence: CASSFSQRYEQYF. DNA of the CDR3: TGTGCCAGCAGCTTCTCTCAGCGTTACGAGCAGTACTTC.

The genes are TRBV12-5 and TRBJ1-2; D not certain. Trimming left V 2 bases short and J 7 bases short, with 14 bases between. Per germline, CDR1 LGHNT and CDR2 FRNRAP. The CDR3 spans 14 residues. CDR3 in DNA: TGTGCTAGTGGTTTGCCCGGGTTCCGCTCTGGCTACACCTTC. It yields the protein CASGLPGFRSGYTF.

This chain links TRBV5-6 with TRBJ2-1; TRBD2 matches at 11 bases. The germline V gene encodes CDR1 SGHDT and CDR2 YYEEEE. The CDR3 consists of 17 residues. The V segment lost 4 bases and the J segment 7 bases; nucleotides outside the gene matches: 13. Written as DNA, the CDR3 is TGTGCCAGCAGCGCCCTAGCGGGGGGTCACCAGGGGAATGAGCAGTTCTTC. Its protein product is CASSALAGGHQGNEQFF.

On this clone itself: Other DNA variants within this sample encode the same CDR3. The chain is built from TRBV5-6 and TRBJ2-5; D unresolved. The germline CDR1 and CDR2 sequences are SGHDT and YYEEEE. CDR3 length equals 11 residues. V was clipped by 4 bases and J by 5 bases, with 6 bases between them. The CDR3 DNA is TGTGCCAGCAGCGTGAGGGAGACCCAGTACTTC. Translation: CASSVRETQYF. The full variable domain, with the rest looked up from reference TRBV5-6 and TRBJ2-5, is DAGVTQSPTHLIKTRGQQVTLRCSPKSGHDTVSWYQQALGQGPQFIFQYYEEEERQRGNFPDRFSGHQFPNYSSELNVNALLLGDSALYLCASSVRETQYFGPGTRLLVL.

The rearrangement links TRBV19 to TRBJ2-7; 8 nucleotides match TRBD1. The CDR3 contains 16 residues. V dropped 3 bases and J dropped 2; count of bases not matched to a gene: 9. From germline, CDR1 is LNHDA and CDR2 SQIVND (reference sequence). The CDR3 loop is CASSMGDRGLPYEQYF. The CDR3 nucleotides are TGTGCCAGTAGTATGGGAGACAGGGGATTACCCTACGAGCAGTACTTC.

The chain employs TRBV15 and TRBJ1-1, with TRBD1 as a possible D gene (6 bases). In germline, CDR1 is LNHNV, CDR2 YYDKDF (reference sequence). V was pared by 5 bases and J by 0 bases, with 13 bases between. The CDR3 has 15 amino acids. The CDR3 sequence: CATSGAQGLNTEAFF. The CDR3 DNA reads TGTGCCACCAGCGGGGCACAGGGCTTGAACACTGAAGCTTTCTTT.

This chain connects TRBV4-3 to TRBJ1-4; TRBD1 is a possible D gene (6 bases). In germline, CDR1 is LGHNA, CDR2 YSLEER. The CDR3 sequence is 15 residues long. Trimming pared 4 bases from V and 5 bases from J, leaving 14 bases between. This CDR3 reads CASSPTGYLNEKLFF. The CDR3 DNA follows: TGCGCCAGCAGCCCCACAGGGTATTTAAATGAAAAACTGTTTTTT.

V gene TRBV5-1 combines with J gene TRBJ1-5; no clear D. The CDR3 sequence is 13 residues long. Germline lookup yields CDR1 SGHRS and CDR2 YFSETQ. V was trimmed by 1 base and J by 5 bases, leaving 7 bases between them. CDR3 DNA: TGCGCCAGCAGCTTGACGGTTGATCAGCCCCAGCATTTT. It yields the protein CASSLTVDQPQHF.

This chain joins TRBV24-1 and TRBJ1-5; 7 bases align to TRBD1. Germline values: CDR1 KGHDR, CDR2 SFDVKD. The ends lost 4 bases at V and 1 base at J; junction bases unmatched: 6. The CDR3 covers 16 residues. As DNA, the CDR3 is TGTGCCACCAGTGACGGACAGGATCGGAGCAATCAGCCCCAGCATTTT. It yields the protein CATSDGQDRSNQPQHF.